These 19 T cell receptor beta chains originate from one sample sequenced in a study of cytomegalovirus exposure and HLA in healthy donors. Vbeta (60) and Jbeta (13) primers were used in the PCR. Here immunoSEQ multiplex PCR was the method, and the copy in TCRdb shows in-frame clones only, minus some. The repertoire holds some 200,000 clones, with 60% to 85% as singletons. The source material was PBMCs. Receptors originate from a girl between 5 and 17 years old in good health and CMV-seropositive.

The chain couples TRBV6-1 to TRBJ2-7, with TRBD1 as a possible D gene (5 bases). This CDR3 contains 17 residues. Germline V lookup: CDR1 MNHNS, CDR2 SASEGT. The ends were cut back, 2 bases at V and 1 base at J, with 18 bases in the middle. CDR3 nucleotides: TGTGCCAGCAGTGAAATTCAGGGTCCAGAATCTTCCTACGAGCAGTACTTC. Encoded protein: CASSEIQGPESSYEQYF.

The V gene is TRBV21-1, the J gene TRBJ1-2; the table names TRBD1, a call not compared with the DNA. TRBV21-1 is tagged as a pseudogene. The CDR3 spans 14 residues. The CDR3 DNA is TGTGCCAGACAGGGGAGAGGCAAAAGCGGTGGCTACACCTTC. Encoded protein: CARQGRGKSGGYTF.

This chain joins TRBV2 and TRBJ1-4; tentatively, D is TRBD1 (5 bases). The CDR3 runs 12 residues. Trimming took 6 bases from V and 8 from J, leaving 10 bases between them. Per germline, CDR1 SNHLY and CDR2 FYNNEI. The CDR3 sequence: CASSQGREKLFF. The CDR3 DNA follows: TGTGCCAGCAGCCAGGGTAGGGAAAAACTGTTTTTT.

The chain combines TRBV11-2 with TRBJ2-7; tentatively, D is TRBD1 (5 bases). Germline CDR1 is SGHAT and CDR2 is FQNNGV. CDR3 length equals 14 residues. Trimming cost V 4 bases and J 2 bases, with 12 bases left between them. This CDR3 reads CASSSGMTPYEQYF. The DNA for the CDR3 is TGTGCCAGCAGCTCAGGGATGACCCCCTACGAGCAGTACTTC.

The J gene is TRBJ2-1, the V gene TRBV5-4; D might be TRBD2 (7 bases). The V gene lost 0 bases and the J gene lost 7 bases, with 14 bases spanning the gap. The CDR3 spans 15 residues. Per germline, CDR1 SGHNT and CDR2 YYREEE (reference sequence). Here the CDR3 reads CASSLEGGQANEQFF. Here the CDR3 DNA reads TGTGCCAGCAGCTTGGAGGGGGGGCAGGCTAATGAGCAGTTCTTC. The full variable domain, completed using reference TRBV5-4 and TRBJ2-1, is ETGVTQSPTHLIKTRGQQVTLRCSSQSGHNTVSWYQQALGQGPQFIFQYYREEENGRGNFPPRFSGLQFPNYSSELNVNALELDDSALYLCASSLEGGQANEQFFGPGTRLTVL.

This clone was counted once. V gene TRBV18 combines with J gene TRBJ1-3; 10 bases agree with TRBD1. There are 16 residues in the CDR3. The germline V gene has CDR1 KGHSH and CDR2 LQKENI. The J segment lost 3 bases and the V segment lost 4 bases, leaving 6 bases of the junction unmatched. The CDR3 region has the DNA TGTGCCAGCTCACTTTGGACAGGGGGGTATGGAAACACCATATATTTT. It translates to CASSLWTGGYGNTIYF.

The chain employs TRBV5-5 and TRBJ1-2; D may be TRBD1 (6 bases). V lost 2 bases and J lost 7, with 18 bases in between. This CDR3 has 15 residues. Germline values: CDR1 SGHKS, CDR2 YYEKEE (reference sequence). CDR3 loop: CASSFEGEGVGGYTF. CDR3 DNA: TGTGCCAGCAGCTTCGAAGGAGAGGGGGTCGGTGGCTACACCTTC.

This rearrangement joins TRBV16 to TRBJ1-2; D uncertain. From germline, CDR1 is KGHSY and CDR2 FQNENV. The V and J ends lost 1 base and 6 bases respectively, with 6 bases between them. The CDR3 totals 12 residues. The CDR3 is CASSQFGDGYTF. CDR3 DNA: TGTGCCAGCAGCCAATTCGGTGATGGCTACACCTTC.

The chain recombines TRBV4-3 with TRBJ1-2; a weak D match, TRBD1 (6 bases). CDR1 and CDR2 (germline): LGHNA, YSLEER. This CDR3 has 14 residues. The V end lost 0 bases, the J end lost 4 bases, and 9 bases lay between the germline ends. The CDR3 DNA follows: TGCGCCAGCAGCCAAGATTGGACAGCCTATGGCTACACCTTC. As protein: CASSQDWTAYGYTF.

The chain recombines TRBV9 with TRBJ2-3, with 8 nucleotides matching TRBD1. This CDR3 is built from 15 residues. The V segment lost 4 bases and the J segment 3 bases; nucleotides outside the gene matches: 7. Germline V lookup: CDR1 SGDLS, CDR2 YYNGEE. CDR3 in amino acids: CASSTGQGSTDTQYF. The DNA of the CDR3 is TGTGCCAGCAGCACCGGACAGGGTTCGACAGATACGCAGTATTTT.

The chain employs TRBV6-1 and TRBJ2-7; D not resolved. CDR1 is MNHNS and CDR2 is SASEGT in the germline V gene. The V gene lost 1 base and the J gene lost 0 bases, with 10 bases spanning the gap. The CDR3 runs 15 residues. The CDR3, as DNA: TGTGCCAGCAGTGAAGAGTGGGCCAACTCCTACGAGCAGTACTTC. As protein: CASSEEWANSYEQYF.

This chain connects TRBV5-8 to TRBJ2-1, with 9 bases fitting TRBD2. The ends lost 7 bases at V and 7 bases at J; junction bases unmatched: 12. In germline, CDR1 is SGHTS, CDR2 YDEGEE. The CDR3 loop spans 15 amino acids. The CDR3 reads CASSWSGLAGNEQFF. Written as DNA, the CDR3 is TGTGCCAGCTCCTGGTCGGGGCTAGCGGGGAATGAGCAGTTCTTC.

This clone was found a few times. The chain links TRBV9 to TRBJ1-4, with D maybe TRBD1 (5 bases). CDR3 size: 17 residues. V was shortened by 0 bases and J by 0 bases, with 12 bases between the two germline ends. CDR1 SGDLS and CDR2 YYNGEE come from the germline V gene. For the CDR3, the DNA is TGTGCCAGCAGCGTAGGGAGACAGCCTGCAACTAATGAAAAACTGTTTTTT. Translated, it gives CASSVGRQPATNEKLFF.

The V and J genes are TRBV6-5 and TRBJ1-2; 12 positions agree with TRBD1. The CDR3 is made up of 14 amino acids. Germline V lookup: CDR1 MNHEY, CDR2 SVGAGI. With 6 bases clipped from V and 8 bases from J, the junction kept 7 bases outside the gene matches. CDR3 in DNA: TGTGCCAGCAGGGCCGGGACAGGGGGCGCGGGCTACACCTTC. Translation: CASRAGTGGAGYTF.

This rearrangement joins TRBV7-9 to TRBJ2-3; D perhaps matches TRBD1 (6 bases). The CDR3 length is 15 residues. Germline V lookup: CDR1 SEHNR, CDR2 FQNEAQ (reference sequence). V dropped 8 bases and J dropped 3 bases, with 18 bases sitting between them. The CDR3 DNA follows: TGTGCCAGCTTCCCGGGACACCTTGGAACAGATACGCAGTATTTT. The encoded protein is CASFPGHLGTDTQYF.

CDR3 residues: CASSVYAGDTGELFF. The CDR3 DNA reads as TGTGCCAGCAGCGTATATGCGGGGGACACCGGGGAGCTGTTTTTT. The rearrangement uses TRBV9 and TRBJ2-2; 7 bases align to TRBD2. V dropped 1 base and J dropped 3; count of bases not matched to a gene: 3. The CDR3 consists of 15 residues. Germline V gives CDR1 SGDLS, CDR2 YYNGEE.

The chain links TRBV4-3 to TRBJ2-2, with D perhaps TRBD2 (5 bases). Germline assignment: CDR1 LGHNA and CDR2 YSLEER. This CDR3 is built from 15 residues. Trimming took 2 bases from V and 4 from J, leaving 11 bases between them. DNA of the CDR3: TGCGCCAGCAGCCAATCACTAGTAGGCACCGGGGAGCTGTTTTTT. Its protein is CASSQSLVGTGELFF.

The chain couples TRBV2 to TRBJ1-3; 7 bases are shared with TRBD1. Per the germline V gene, CDR1 is SNHLY and CDR2 is FYNNEI. This CDR3 region has 13 residues. V lost 6 bases, J lost 8 bases, and 7 bases stayed unmatched. The CDR3, as DNA: TGTGCCAGCAGAAACGACAGGGCGGACACCATATATTTT. It translates to CASRNDRADTIYF. Looking up the rest from reference TRBV2 and TRBJ1-3 gives the full variable domain: EPEVTQTPSHQVTQMGQEVILRCVPISNHLYFYWYRQILGQKVEFLVSFYNNEISEKSEIFDDQFSVERPDGSNFTLKIRSTKLEDSAMYFCASRNDRADTIYFGEGSWLTVV.

This chain links TRBV19 with TRBJ2-2; 13 nucleotides line up with TRBD2. The CDR3 runs 17 residues. The germline V gene encodes CDR1 LNHDA and CDR2 SQIVND (reference sequence). V lost 3 bases to trimming and J lost 5 bases; unmatched junction nucleotides: 6. The DNA for the CDR3 is TGTGCCAGTAGTATGACTAGCGGGGGGTCCTTAACCGGGGAGCTGTTTTTT. Protein sequence: CASSMTSGGSLTGELFF.